This T cell receptor beta chain was found in a study of spatial heterogeneity in lung cancer. This clonotype occurred many times. Each CDR3 protein gets one entry after TCRdb re-called the 5' RACE reads with MiXCR. There are just over 14,000 distinct CDR3 sequences in the sample; about 10% occur only once, and around 30% lies in the top ten. Time point noted: sample taken at primary tumor resection. Unsorted samples of tumor, nontumor lung or frozen PBMC had their whole RNA sequenced. V lost 5 bases, J lost 6 bases, and 8 bases stayed unmatched. The CDR3 consists of 15 residues. Germline V gene lookup returns CDR1 SGHTA and CDR2 FQGNSA.

The clonotype was recovered from a female donor with early-stage non-small cell lung cancer. The source material was PBMCs, sampled at surgery. The chain combines TRBV7-2 with TRBJ1-5; the match to TRBD1 covers 9 bases. CDR3 loop: CASSPTGGSGQPQHF. CDR3 DNA: TGTGCCAGCAGCCCTACAGGGGGCAGCGGTCAGCCCCAGCATTTT.